The 27 T cell receptor beta chains reported below all come from one sample, sequenced in a study of T cell repertoires in cytomegalovirus infection. These receptors lack a known antigen. TCRdb ran MiXCR on the reads and lists one entry per CDR3 protein. This table holds approximately 300,000 distinct CDR3 sequences, roughly 29% found once. This sample comprised cultured PBMCs, obtained from culture after CMV antigen stimulation. The receptors here all came from a human donor in good health (CMV status not recorded). Some clones in this sample may be carry-over from other donors' samples.

The chain is built from TRBV7-2 and TRBJ2-1; 8 nucleotides align to TRBD1. V gave up 1 base and J gave up 7 bases; unmatched junction bases: 12. The CDR3 runs 17 residues. CDR1 is SGHTA and CDR2 is FQGNSA in the germline V gene. This chain's CDR3 is CASSLVSTGQGMNEQFF. The CDR3 DNA is TGTGCCAGCAGCTTAGTTAGTACCGGACAGGGAATGAATGAGCAGTTCTTC.

This clonotype showed up just a few times. V gene TRBV7-3 combines with J gene TRBJ1-2; 10 bases fit TRBD1. The CDR3 extends over 17 amino acids. Germline values: CDR1 SGHTA, CDR2 FQGTGA. J was trimmed by 5 bases and V by 1 base; bases with no gene match: 10. For the CDR3, the DNA is TGTGCCAGCAGCTTAAGGGGAAGGGACAGGGGCATTTATGGCTACACCTTC. Translating gives CASSLRGRDRGIYGYTF.

This clonotype was counted between two and nine times. The chain combines TRBV7-9 with TRBJ1-5; the D is unclear. From germline, CDR1 is SEHNR and CDR2 FQNEAQ (reference sequence). Trimming removed 5 bases from V and 5 bases from J, with 7 bases in between. The CDR3 extends over 12 amino acids. In nucleotides, the CDR3 is TGTGCCAGCAGCGCCGGCGATCAGCCCCAGCATTTT. Amino acids: CASSAGDQPQHF.

Only a few counts were recorded for this clonotype. This sequence joins TRBV6-5 and TRBJ2-7; 9 positions match TRBD1. The CDR3 runs to 17 residues. V was clipped by 0 bases and J by 3 bases; unmatched bases: 9. Germline V gene sequence: CDR1 MNHEY, CDR2 SVGAGI. The CDR3: CASSYSSRTGDYYEQYF. The CDR3 region has the DNA TGTGCCAGCAGTTACTCTTCCCGGACAGGGGATTACTACGAGCAGTACTTC.

The chain recombines TRBV20-1 with TRBJ2-1; 9 positions agree with TRBD2. CDR3 length: 15 residues. Germline CDR1 reads DFQATT; CDR2 reads SNEGSKA (reference sequence). Trimming removed 5 bases from V and 4 bases from J; junction bases left unmatched: 9. CDR3 amino acids: CSAGPPSGRYNEQFF. The CDR3 bases are TGCAGTGCTGGACCACCCAGCGGGAGGTACAATGAGCAGTTCTTC.

The table lists this clonotype with a few counts. The chain is built from TRBV4-2 and TRBJ1-3; tentatively, D is TRBD1 (5 bases). CDR1 is LGHNA and CDR2 is YNFKEQ in the germline V gene. The CDR3 consists of 17 residues. V was trimmed by 0 bases and J by 0 bases, leaving 12 bases between them. As DNA, the CDR3 is TGTGCCAGCAGCCAAGAGGGAGGAAGGGGCTCTGGAAACACCATATATTTT. This codes for CASSQEGGRGSGNTIYF.

This clonotype occurred a few times. The V gene is TRBV28, the J gene TRBJ2-7; 9 positions match TRBD1. The CDR3 is made up of 13 amino acids. Germline CDR1 and CDR2: MDHEN and SYDVKM. V shed 7 bases, J shed 6 bases, and the junction held 7 bases outside the gene matches. The DNA for the CDR3 is TGTGCCAGCAAGGGACAGGGAGGTATCGAGCAGTACTTC. Translating gives CASKGQGGIEQYF.

This chain uses TRBV5-6 with TRBJ1-3, with 9 bases fitting TRBD1. J lost 4 bases, V lost 2 bases, and 4 bases had no gene match. The CDR3 is made up of 15 amino acids. In germline, CDR1 is SGHDT, CDR2 YYEEEE. The CDR3 here is CASSLQGAGGNTIYF. The CDR3 DNA reads TGTGCCAGCAGCTTACAGGGGGCCGGCGGAAACACCATATATTTT.

This clonotype was observed at least ten times. This chain connects TRBV11-2 to TRBJ2-1, with 9 bases fitting TRBD2. CDR3 length equals 15 residues. J gave up 6 bases and V 0 bases, and 3 bases lay outside the gene matches. CDR1 SGHAT and CDR2 FQNNGV come from the germline V gene. The CDR3 DNA reads TGTGCCAGCAGCTTAGATGGGGGACTAGCCAATGAGCAGTTCTTC. This translates into CASSLDGGLANEQFF.

The V call is TRBV10-3, the J call TRBJ2-5; D may correspond to TRBD1 or TRBD2 (5 bases each). Trimming removed 6 bases from V and 5 bases from J, with 13 bases in between. CDR1 is ENHRY and CDR2 is SYGVKD in the germline V gene. This CDR3 contains 13 residues. The CDR3 DNA is TGTGCCATCAGCCGGGACGGGCGGGAGACCCAGTACTTC. Its translation: CAISRDGRETQYF.

The chain is built from TRBV5-1 and TRBJ1-4; possible D gene TRBD1, 6 bases. Germline loops: CDR1 SGHRS, CDR2 YFSETQ. The CDR3 extends over 15 amino acids. Trimming stripped 0 bases from V and 6 bases from J, with 12 bases between. CDR3 in amino acids: CASSLEAGDDEKLFF. DNA of the CDR3: TGCGCCAGCAGCTTGGAAGCAGGGGACGATGAAAAACTGTTTTTT.

The V gene is TRBV6-6, the J gene TRBJ1-5; unclear D gene. V was trimmed by 4 bases and J by 2 bases, leaving 12 bases between them. Germline CDR1 MNHNY, CDR2 SVGAGI (reference sequence). The length of the CDR3 is 15 residues. The CDR3 bases are TGTGCCAGCAGTTTTTCACTCGGCGGCAATCAGCCCCAGCATTTT. Translation: CASSFSLGGNQPQHF.

The rearrangement joins TRBV7-8 to TRBJ2-1; D gene uncertain. V lost 0 bases, J lost 3 bases, and 30 bases lay in between. This CDR3 spans 22 amino acids. Germline CDR1 SGHVS, CDR2 FQNEAQ. CDR3 DNA: TGTGCCAGCAGCTTAGCGCTCGTCGGTTTAGTAGCCAATCACATTAGCTACAATGAGCAGTTCTTC. Its translation is CASSLALVGLVANHISYNEQFF.

This clonotype was picked up one time. The V gene is TRBV7-8, the J gene TRBJ1-4, with D maybe TRBD1 (6 bases). From germline, CDR1 is SGHVS and CDR2 FQNEAQ. CDR3 length: 15 amino acids. V lost 5 bases, J lost 8 bases, and 18 bases lay in between. CDR3 amino acids: CASSQVQGIGEKLFF. CDR3 in DNA: TGTGCCAGCAGCCAGGTACAGGGAATAGGAGAAAAACTGTTTTTT.

V is TRBV7-2 and J is TRBJ2-1; the match to TRBD2 covers 12 bases. J was trimmed by 7 bases and V by 7 bases; bases with no gene match: 5. Germline values: CDR1 SGHTA, CDR2 FQGNSA. This CDR3 region has 14 residues. Here the CDR3 reads CASIVGLAGNEQFF. DNA of the CDR3: TGTGCCAGCATAGTGGGACTAGCGGGTAATGAGCAGTTCTTC. Full variable domain (remainder filled in from reference TRBV7-2 and TRBJ2-1): GAGVSQSPSNKVTEKGKDVELRCDPISGHTALYWYRQSLGQGLEFLIYFQGNSAPDKSGLPSDRFSAERTGGSVSTLTIQRTQQEDSAVYLCASIVGLAGNEQFFGPGTRLTVL.

The V and J genes are TRBV6-5 and TRBJ2-2; 11 nucleotides agree with TRBD2. The CDR3 contains 15 residues. CDR1 MNHEY and CDR2 SVGAGI come from the germline V gene. V shed 8 bases and J 7 bases; nucleotides not matched to a gene: 9. CDR3 protein: CASRLAGGPSGELFF. The CDR3 DNA sequence: TGTGCCAGCCGTTTAGCGGGGGGGCCGAGCGGGGAGCTGTTTTTT.

V and J are TRBV5-1 and TRBJ2-1; maybe TRBD2 (6 bases). CDR3 length equals 15 residues. CDR1 is SGHRS, CDR2 YFSETQ, per germline. V was clipped by 4 bases and J by 4 bases, with 15 bases between them. CDR3 residues: CASSPTLLAYNEQFF. As DNA, the CDR3 is TGCGCCAGCAGCCCGACACTTCTAGCGTACAATGAGCAGTTCTTC.

The DNA for the CDR3 is TGTGCCAGCCACGGTGCGGGGGCAGATACGCAGTATTTT. Its protein product is CASHGAGADTQYF. The chain employs TRBV27 and TRBJ2-3; 7 nucleotides agree with TRBD2. Germline V gives CDR1 MNHEY, CDR2 SMNVEV (reference sequence). Trimming removed 8 bases from V and 4 bases from J; junction bases left unmatched: 6. This CDR3 region has 13 residues.

This clonotype has more than one count but fewer than ten. This chain links TRBV12-3 or TRBV12-4 with TRBJ2-2, with 11 nucleotides matching TRBD2. With 10 bases clipped from V and 3 bases from J, the junction kept 4 bases outside the gene matches. The CDR3 covers 14 residues. CDR3 coding DNA: TGTGCCATCGGGACTAGCGGATACACCGGGGAGCTGTTTTTT. It encodes CAIGTSGYTGELFF.

V is TRBV5-1 and J is TRBJ2-5; TRBD2 matches 11 bases. The CDR3 is 20 amino acids. J was trimmed by 0 bases and V by 0 bases; bases with no gene match: 13. Germline assignment: CDR1 SGHRS and CDR2 YFSETQ. The CDR3 nucleotides read TGCGCCAGCAGCTTGGTCACTAGCGGGGGCCTATCGGGGTACCAAGAGACCCAGTACTTC. Translating it yields CASSLVTSGGLSGYQETQYF. The whole variable domain, filled in from reference TRBV5-1 and TRBJ2-5, reads KAGVTQTPRYLIKTRGQQVTLSCSPISGHRSVSWYQQTPGQGLQFLFEYFSETQRNKGNFPGRFSGRQFSNSRSEMNVSTLELGDSALYLCASSLVTSGGLSGYQETQYFGPGTRLLVL.

The V and J genes are TRBV18 and TRBJ1-1; D ambiguous. CDR1 is KGHSH and CDR2 is LQKENI in the germline V gene. This CDR3 has 15 amino acids. V gave up 3 bases and J gave up 0 bases, with 11 bases separating them. In DNA, the CDR3 is TGTGCCAGCTCACCTGCGGCGGCGGTGAACACTGAAGCTTTCTTT. Translated, it gives CASSPAAAVNTEAFF.

This sequence joins TRBV20-1 and TRBJ1-2; D not resolved. The CDR3 has 16 residues. The germline V gene encodes CDR1 DFQATT and CDR2 SNEGSKA (reference sequence). The V end lost 3 bases, the J end lost 0 bases, and 17 bases lay between the germline ends. The CDR3 DNA is TGCAGTGCTAGGACCCCCCGGGCCGTATCTAACTATGGCTACACCTTC. It encodes CSARTPRAVSNYGYTF.

The V gene is TRBV27, the J gene TRBJ2-3; D gene ambiguous. V was cut by 0 bases and J by 4 bases, with 11 bases left in between. The CDR3 is 15 amino acids. Per germline, CDR1 MNHEY and CDR2 SMNVEV (reference sequence). CDR3: CASSLSSGSADTQYF. CDR3 coding DNA: TGTGCCAGCAGTTTATCGTCCGGCTCCGCAGATACGCAGTATTTT.

The rearrangement links TRBV12-3 or TRBV12-4 to TRBJ2-7; a weak D match, TRBD1 (6 bases). There are 13 residues in the CDR3. Trimming cost V 2 bases and J 7 bases, with 12 bases left between them. CDR3 sequence reads: CASSLTGFGEQYF. The CDR3 nucleotides read TGTGCCAGCAGTTTAACAGGGTTTGGAGAGCAGTACTTC.

This sequence joins TRBV27 and TRBJ2-4; 7 bases match TRBD1. There are 17 residues in the CDR3. V shed 5 bases and J 4 bases; nucleotides not matched to a gene: 14. The germline CDR1 and CDR2 sequences are MNHEY and SMNVEV (reference sequence). Written as DNA, the CDR3 is TGTGCCAGCAGTCCTGGACAGGCCAACCCCTTAAAAAACATTCAGTACTTC. Protein: CASSPGQANPLKNIQYF.

This clonotype was seen more than once but under ten times. The V and J genes are TRBV7-2 and TRBJ2-1; 13 nucleotides match TRBD2. Germline V lookup: CDR1 SGHTA, CDR2 FQGNSA. CDR3 length: 14 residues. Trimming took 6 bases from V and 10 from J; bases not matched to a gene: 6. CDR3 sequence (DNA): TGTGCCAGCAGTACCCGGACTAGCGGGGGCGAGCAGTTCTTC. Translation: CASSTRTSGGEQFF.

This chain connects TRBV28 to TRBJ1-2; 7 bases align to TRBD1. This CDR3 spans 15 amino acids. J was trimmed by 5 bases and V by 4 bases; bases with no gene match: 10. The V gene's germline CDR1 is MDHEN and CDR2 SYDVKM. CDR3 residues: CASSSPGQLPYGYTF. CDR3 nucleotides: TGTGCCAGCAGTTCTCCGGGACAGCTACCTTATGGCTACACCTTC.